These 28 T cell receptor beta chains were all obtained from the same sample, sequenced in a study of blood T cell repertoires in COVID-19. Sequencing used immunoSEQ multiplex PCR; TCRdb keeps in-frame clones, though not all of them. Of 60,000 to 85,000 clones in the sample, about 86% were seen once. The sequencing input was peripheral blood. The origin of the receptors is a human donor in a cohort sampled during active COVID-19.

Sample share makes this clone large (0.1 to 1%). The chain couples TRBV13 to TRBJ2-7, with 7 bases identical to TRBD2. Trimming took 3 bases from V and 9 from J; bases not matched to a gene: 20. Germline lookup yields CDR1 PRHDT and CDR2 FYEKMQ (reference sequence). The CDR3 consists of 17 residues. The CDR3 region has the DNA TGTGCCAGCAGCTTGGTCCGAGCGGGGAGCCCCCTACGACGGCAGTACTTC. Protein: CASSLVRAGSPLRRQYF.

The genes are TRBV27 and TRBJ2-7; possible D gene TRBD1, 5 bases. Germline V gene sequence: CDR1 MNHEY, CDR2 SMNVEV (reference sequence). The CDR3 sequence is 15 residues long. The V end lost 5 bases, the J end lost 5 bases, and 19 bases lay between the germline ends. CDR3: CASSPKIRGVNEQYF. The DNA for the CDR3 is TGTGCCAGCAGTCCCAAAATAAGGGGTGTCAACGAGCAGTACTTC.

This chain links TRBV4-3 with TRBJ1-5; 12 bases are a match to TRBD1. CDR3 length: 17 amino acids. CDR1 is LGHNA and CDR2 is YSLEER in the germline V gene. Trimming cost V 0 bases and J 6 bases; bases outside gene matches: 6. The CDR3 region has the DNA TGCGCCAGCAGCCAAGATTGGGGGACAGGGGGCATTCAGCCCCAGCATTTT. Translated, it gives CASSQDWGTGGIQPQHF.

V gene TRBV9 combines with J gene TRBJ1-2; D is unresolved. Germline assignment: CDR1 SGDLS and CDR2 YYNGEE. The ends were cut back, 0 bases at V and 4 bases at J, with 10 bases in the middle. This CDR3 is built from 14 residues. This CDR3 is CASSVAQATYGYTF. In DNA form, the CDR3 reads TGTGCCAGCAGCGTAGCTCAGGCCACCTATGGCTACACCTTC.

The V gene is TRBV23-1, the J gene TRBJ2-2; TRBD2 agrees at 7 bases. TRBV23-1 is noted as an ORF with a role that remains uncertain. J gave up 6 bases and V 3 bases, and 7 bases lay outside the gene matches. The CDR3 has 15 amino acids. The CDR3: CASSHRTSPSGELFF. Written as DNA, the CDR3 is TGCGCCAGCAGTCATAGGACTAGTCCGTCCGGGGAGCTGTTTTTT.

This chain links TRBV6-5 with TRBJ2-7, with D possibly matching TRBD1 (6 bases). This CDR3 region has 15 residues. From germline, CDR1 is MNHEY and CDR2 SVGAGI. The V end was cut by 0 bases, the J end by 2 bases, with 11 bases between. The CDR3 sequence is CASSYSTGSTYEQYF. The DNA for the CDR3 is TGTGCCAGCAGTTACTCCACAGGGAGCACCTACGAGCAGTACTTC.

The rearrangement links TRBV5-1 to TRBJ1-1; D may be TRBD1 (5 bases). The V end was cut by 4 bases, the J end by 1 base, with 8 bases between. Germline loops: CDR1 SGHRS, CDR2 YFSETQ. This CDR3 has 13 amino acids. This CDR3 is CASSLTENTEAFF. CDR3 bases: TGCGCCAGCAGCCTGACAGAGAACACTGAAGCTTTCTTT.

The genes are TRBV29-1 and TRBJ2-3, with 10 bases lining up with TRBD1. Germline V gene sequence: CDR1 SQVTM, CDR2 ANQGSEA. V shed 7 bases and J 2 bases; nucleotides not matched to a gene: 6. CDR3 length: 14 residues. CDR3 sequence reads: CSESGTGVTDTQYF. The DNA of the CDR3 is TGCAGCGAGTCCGGGACAGGGGTCACAGATACGCAGTATTTT.

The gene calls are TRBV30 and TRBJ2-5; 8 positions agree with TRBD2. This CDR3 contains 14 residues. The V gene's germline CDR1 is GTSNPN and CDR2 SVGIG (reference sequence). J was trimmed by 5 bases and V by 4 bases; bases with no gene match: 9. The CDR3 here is CAWTPGLVSETQYF. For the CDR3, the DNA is TGTGCCTGGACTCCGGGACTAGTTTCGGAGACCCAGTACTTC.

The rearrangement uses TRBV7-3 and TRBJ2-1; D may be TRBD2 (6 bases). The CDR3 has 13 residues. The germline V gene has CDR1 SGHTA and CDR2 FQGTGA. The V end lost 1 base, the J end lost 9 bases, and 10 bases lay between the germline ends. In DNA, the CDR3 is TGTGCCAGCAGCTTAATGGGACTCGCTGAGCAGTTCTTC. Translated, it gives CASSLMGLAEQFF. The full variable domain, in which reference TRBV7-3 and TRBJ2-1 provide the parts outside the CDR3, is GAGVSQTPSNKVTEKGKYVELRCDPISGHTALYWYRQSLGQGPEFLIYFQGTGAADDSGLPNDRFFAVRPEGSVSTLKIQRTERGDSAVYLCASSLMGLAEQFFGPGTRLTVL.

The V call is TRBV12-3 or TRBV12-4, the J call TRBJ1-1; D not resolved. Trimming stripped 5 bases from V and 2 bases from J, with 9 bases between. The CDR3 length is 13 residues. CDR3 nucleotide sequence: TGTGCCAGCAGTCGGAGGCTAAACACTGAAGCTTTCTTT. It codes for CASSRRLNTEAFF.

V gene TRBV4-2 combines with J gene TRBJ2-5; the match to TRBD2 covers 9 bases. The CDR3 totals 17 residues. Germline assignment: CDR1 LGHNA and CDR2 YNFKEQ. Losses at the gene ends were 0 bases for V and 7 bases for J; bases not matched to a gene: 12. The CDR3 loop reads CASSQDNSASGTVTQYF. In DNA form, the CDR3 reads TGTGCCAGCAGCCAAGACAATTCGGCTAGCGGGACTGTGACCCAGTACTTC.

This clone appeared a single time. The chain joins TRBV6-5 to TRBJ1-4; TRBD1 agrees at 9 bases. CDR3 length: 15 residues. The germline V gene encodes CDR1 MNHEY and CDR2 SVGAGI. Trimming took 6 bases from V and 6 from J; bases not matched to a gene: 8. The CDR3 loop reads CASSGTGGIYEKLFF. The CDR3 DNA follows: TGTGCCAGCAGCGGAACAGGGGGCATATATGAAAAACTGTTTTTT.

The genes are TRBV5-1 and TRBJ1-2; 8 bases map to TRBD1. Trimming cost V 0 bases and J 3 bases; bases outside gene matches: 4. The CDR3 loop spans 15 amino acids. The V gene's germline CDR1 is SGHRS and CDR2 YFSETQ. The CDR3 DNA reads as TGCGCCAGCAGCTTGGCGCTGACAGGGGACTATGGCTACACCTTC. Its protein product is CASSLALTGDYGYTF.

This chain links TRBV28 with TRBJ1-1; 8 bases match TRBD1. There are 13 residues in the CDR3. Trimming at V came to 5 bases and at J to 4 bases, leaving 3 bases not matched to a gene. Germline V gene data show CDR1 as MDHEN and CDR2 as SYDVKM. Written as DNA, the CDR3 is TGTGCCAGCAGTGATACAGGGGGCACTGAAGCTTTCTTT. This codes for CASSDTGGTEAFF.

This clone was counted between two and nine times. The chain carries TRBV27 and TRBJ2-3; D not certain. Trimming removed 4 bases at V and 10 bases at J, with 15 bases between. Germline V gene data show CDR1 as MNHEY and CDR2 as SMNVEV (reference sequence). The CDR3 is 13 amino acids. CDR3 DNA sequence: TGTGCCAGCAGTTCCTACATGAACCAGGCGCAGTATTTT. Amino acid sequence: CASSSYMNQAQYF.

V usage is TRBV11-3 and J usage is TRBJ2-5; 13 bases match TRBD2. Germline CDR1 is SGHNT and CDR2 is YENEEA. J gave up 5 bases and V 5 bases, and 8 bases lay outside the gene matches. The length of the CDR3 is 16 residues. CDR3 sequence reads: CASSPMGLAGTETQYF. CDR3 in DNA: TGTGCCAGCAGCCCGATGGGACTAGCGGGGACGGAGACCCAGTACTTC.

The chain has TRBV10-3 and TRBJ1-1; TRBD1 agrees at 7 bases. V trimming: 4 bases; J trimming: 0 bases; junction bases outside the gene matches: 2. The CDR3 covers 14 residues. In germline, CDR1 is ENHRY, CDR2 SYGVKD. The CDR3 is CAISADRMNTEAFF. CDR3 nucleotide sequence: TGTGCCATCAGTGCGGACAGGATGAACACTGAAGCTTTCTTT.

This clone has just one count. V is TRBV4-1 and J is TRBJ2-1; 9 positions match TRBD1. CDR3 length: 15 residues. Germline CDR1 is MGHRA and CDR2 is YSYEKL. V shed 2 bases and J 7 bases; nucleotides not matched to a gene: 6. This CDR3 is CASSQPGQGRNEQFF. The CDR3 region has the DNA TGCGCCAGCAGCCAACCGGGACAGGGTCGGAATGAGCAGTTCTTC.

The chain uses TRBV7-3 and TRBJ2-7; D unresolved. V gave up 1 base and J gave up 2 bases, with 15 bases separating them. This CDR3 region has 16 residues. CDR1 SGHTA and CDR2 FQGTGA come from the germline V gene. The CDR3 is CASSLNPGSETYEQYF. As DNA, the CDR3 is TGTGCCAGCAGCTTAAACCCAGGCTCCGAGACCTACGAGCAGTACTTC.

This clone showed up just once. DNA for the CDR3: TGTGCCAGCAGCCAAGGGGGGGGACGAACTGAAGCTTTCTTT. Protein sequence: CASSQGGGRTEAFF. This chain links TRBV4-2 with TRBJ1-1; D possibly corresponds to TRBD1 (5 bases). Germline CDR1 LGHNA, CDR2 YNFKEQ. Trimming shortened V by 1 base and J by 5 bases, and 11 bases separated the two germline ends. The CDR3 is 14 amino acids.

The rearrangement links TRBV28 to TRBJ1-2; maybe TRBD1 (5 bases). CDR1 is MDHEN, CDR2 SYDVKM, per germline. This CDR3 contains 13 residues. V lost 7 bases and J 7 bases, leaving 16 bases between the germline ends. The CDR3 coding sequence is TGTGCCAGCATCGCCAGGGTGAGGAGTGGCTACACCTTC. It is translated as CASIARVRSGYTF.

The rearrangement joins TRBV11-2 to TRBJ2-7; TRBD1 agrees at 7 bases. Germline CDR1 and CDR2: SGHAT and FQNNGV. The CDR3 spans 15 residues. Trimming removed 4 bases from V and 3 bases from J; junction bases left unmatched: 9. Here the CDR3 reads CASSYRDSAFYEQYF. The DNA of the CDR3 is TGTGCCAGCAGCTATCGGGACAGCGCATTCTACGAGCAGTACTTC.

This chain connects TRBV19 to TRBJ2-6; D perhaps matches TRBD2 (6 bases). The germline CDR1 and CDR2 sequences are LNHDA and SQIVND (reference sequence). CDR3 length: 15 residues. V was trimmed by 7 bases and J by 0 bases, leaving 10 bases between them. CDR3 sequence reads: CASNPDYSGANVLTF. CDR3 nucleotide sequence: TGTGCCAGTAACCCGGACTACTCTGGGGCCAACGTCCTGACTTTC.

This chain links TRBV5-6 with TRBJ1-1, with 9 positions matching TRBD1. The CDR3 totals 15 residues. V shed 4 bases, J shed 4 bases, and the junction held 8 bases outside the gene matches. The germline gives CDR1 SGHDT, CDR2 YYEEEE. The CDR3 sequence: CASSGWTGVVTEAFF. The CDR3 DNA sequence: TGTGCCAGCAGCGGATGGACAGGGGTCGTCACTGAAGCTTTCTTT.

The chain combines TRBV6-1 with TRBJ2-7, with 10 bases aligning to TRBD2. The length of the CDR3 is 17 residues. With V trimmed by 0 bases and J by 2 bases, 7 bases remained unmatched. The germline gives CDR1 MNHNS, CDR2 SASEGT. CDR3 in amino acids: CASSEAPLAGAPYEQYF. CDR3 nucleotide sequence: TGTGCCAGCAGTGAAGCTCCCCTAGCGGGAGCCCCCTACGAGCAGTACTTC.

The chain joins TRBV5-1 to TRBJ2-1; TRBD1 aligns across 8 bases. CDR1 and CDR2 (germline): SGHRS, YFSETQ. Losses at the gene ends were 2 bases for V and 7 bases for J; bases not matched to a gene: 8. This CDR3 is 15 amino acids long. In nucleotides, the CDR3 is TGCGCCAGCAGCTTCCAAGGACAGGGAGGTAATGAGCAGTTCTTC. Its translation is CASSFQGQGGNEQFF.

The CDR3 is CASSVGTGGSNYGYTF. The CDR3 bases are TGTGCCAGCAGCGTAGGCACAGGGGGAAGCAACTATGGCTACACCTTC. V gene TRBV9 combines with J gene TRBJ1-2, with 8 bases lining up with TRBD1. CDR1 is SGDLS and CDR2 is YYNGEE in the germline V gene. J was trimmed by 2 bases and V by 0 bases; bases with no gene match: 6. CDR3 length: 16 amino acids. Full variable domain (rest looked up from reference TRBV9 and TRBJ1-2): DSGVTQTPKHLITATGQRVTLRCSPRSGDLSVYWYQQSLDQGLQFLIQYYNGEERAKGNILERFSAQQFPDLHSELNLSSLELGDSALYFCASSVGTGGSNYGYTFGSGTRLTVV.